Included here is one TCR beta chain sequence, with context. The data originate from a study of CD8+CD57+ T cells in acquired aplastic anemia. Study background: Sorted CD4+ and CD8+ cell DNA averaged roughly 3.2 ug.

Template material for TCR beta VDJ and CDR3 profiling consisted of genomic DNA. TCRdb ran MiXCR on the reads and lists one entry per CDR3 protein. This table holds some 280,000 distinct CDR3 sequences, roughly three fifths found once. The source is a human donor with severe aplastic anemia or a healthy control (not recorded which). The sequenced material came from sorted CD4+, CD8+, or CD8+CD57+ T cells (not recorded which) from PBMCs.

Here the CDR3 reads CASSQTPTGAKNIQYF. For the CDR3, the DNA is TGCGCCAGCAGCCAGACCCCCACTGGGGCCAAAAACATTCAGTACTTC. The V gene is TRBV4-3, the J gene TRBJ2-7, with D hard to call. The J call is uncertain, as TRBJ2-4 better fits the DNA end. The CDR3 extends over 16 amino acids. Per the germline V gene, CDR1 is LGHNA and CDR2 is YSLEER.